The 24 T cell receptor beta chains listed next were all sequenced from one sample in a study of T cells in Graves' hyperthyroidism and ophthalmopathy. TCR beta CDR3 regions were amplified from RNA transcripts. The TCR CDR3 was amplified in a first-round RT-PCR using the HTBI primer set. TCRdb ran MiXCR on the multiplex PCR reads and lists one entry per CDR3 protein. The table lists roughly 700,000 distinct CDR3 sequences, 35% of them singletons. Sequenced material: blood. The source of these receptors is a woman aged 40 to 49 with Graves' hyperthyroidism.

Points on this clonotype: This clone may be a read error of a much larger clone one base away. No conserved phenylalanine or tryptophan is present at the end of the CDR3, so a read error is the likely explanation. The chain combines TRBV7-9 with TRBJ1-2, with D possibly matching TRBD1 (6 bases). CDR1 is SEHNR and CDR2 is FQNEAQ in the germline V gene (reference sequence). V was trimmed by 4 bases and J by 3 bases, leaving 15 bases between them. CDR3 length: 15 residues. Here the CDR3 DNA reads TGTGCCAGCAGCTACGGGGGGGCTTTCGACTATGGCTACACCCTC. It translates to CASSYGGAFDYGYTL.

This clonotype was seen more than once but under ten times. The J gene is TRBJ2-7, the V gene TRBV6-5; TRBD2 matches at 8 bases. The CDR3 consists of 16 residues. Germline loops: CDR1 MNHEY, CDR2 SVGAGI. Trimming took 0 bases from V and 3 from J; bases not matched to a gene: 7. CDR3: CASSYSTREGRYEQYF. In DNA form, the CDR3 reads TGTGCCAGCAGTTACTCGACACGGGAGGGCCGCTACGAGCAGTACTTC.

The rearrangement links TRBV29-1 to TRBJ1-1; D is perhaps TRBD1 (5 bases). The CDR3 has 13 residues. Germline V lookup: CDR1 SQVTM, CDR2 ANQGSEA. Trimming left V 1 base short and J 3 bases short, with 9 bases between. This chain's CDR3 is CSVEVTVDTEAFF. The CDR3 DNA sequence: TGCAGCGTTGAAGTGACAGTCGACACTGAAGCTTTCTTT.

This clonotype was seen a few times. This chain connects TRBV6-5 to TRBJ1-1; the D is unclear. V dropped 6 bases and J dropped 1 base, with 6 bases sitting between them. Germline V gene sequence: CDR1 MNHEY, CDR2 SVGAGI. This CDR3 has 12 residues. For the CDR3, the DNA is TGTGCCAGCAGGGGCCCGAACACTGAAGCTTTCTTT. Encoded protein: CASRGPNTEAFF.

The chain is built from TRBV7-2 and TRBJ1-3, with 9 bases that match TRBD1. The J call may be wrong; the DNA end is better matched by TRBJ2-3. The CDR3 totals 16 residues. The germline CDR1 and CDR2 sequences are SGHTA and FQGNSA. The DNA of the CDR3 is TGTGCCAGCAGCCTATACCGGGACAGGGGCACAGATACGCAGTATTTT. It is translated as CASSLYRDRGTDTQYF.

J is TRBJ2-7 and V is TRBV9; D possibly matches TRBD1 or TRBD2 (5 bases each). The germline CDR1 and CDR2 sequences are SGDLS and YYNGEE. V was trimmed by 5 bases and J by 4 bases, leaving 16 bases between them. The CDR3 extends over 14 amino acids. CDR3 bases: TGTGCCAGCAGTTTCGCCGGGGCAGGGTACGAGCAGTACTTC. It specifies CASSFAGAGYEQYF.

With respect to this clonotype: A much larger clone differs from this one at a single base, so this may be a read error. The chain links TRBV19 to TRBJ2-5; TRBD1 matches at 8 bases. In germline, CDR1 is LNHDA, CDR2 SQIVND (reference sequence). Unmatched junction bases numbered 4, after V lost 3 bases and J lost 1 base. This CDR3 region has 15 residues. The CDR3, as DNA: TGTGCCAGTAGTATTGCTACAGGGGGCCAAGAGACCCAGTACTTC. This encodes CASSIATGGQETQYF.

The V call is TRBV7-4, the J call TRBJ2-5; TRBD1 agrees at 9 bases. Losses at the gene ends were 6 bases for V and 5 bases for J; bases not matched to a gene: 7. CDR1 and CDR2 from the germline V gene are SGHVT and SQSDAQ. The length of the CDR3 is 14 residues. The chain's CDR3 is CASRSGTGPETQYF. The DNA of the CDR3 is TGTGCCAGCAGATCCGGGACAGGGCCGGAGACCCAGTACTTC.

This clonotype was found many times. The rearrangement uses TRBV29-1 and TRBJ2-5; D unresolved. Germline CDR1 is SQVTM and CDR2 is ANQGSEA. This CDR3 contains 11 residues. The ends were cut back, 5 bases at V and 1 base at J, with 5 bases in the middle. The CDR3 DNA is TGCAGCGTTCACCCCCAAGAGACCCAGTACTTC. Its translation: CSVHPQETQYF.

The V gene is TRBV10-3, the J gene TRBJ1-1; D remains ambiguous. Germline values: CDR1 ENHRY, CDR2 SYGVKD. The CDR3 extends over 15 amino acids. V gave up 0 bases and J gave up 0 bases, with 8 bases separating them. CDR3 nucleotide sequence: TGTGCCATCAGTGAGTCACAGCCTATGAACACTGAAGCTTTCTTT. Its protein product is CAISESQPMNTEAFF.

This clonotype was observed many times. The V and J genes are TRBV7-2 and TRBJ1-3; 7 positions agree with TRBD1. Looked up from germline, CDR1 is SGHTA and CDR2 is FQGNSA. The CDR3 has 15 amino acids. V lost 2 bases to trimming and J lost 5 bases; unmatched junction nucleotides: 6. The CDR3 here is CASSLLQGTRNTIYF. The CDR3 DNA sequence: TGTGCCAGCAGCTTACTACAGGGGACCCGAAACACCATATATTTT.

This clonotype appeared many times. The CDR3 DNA is TGCGCCACCGACGAGGGGAACACTGAAGCTTTCTTT. Its translation is CATDEGNTEAFF. V usage is TRBV10-2 and J usage is TRBJ1-1; D remains ambiguous. There are 12 residues in the CDR3. Trimming took off 10 bases at V and 1 base at J, with 10 bases between the two ends. Per the germline V gene, CDR1 is WSHSY and CDR2 is SAAADI.

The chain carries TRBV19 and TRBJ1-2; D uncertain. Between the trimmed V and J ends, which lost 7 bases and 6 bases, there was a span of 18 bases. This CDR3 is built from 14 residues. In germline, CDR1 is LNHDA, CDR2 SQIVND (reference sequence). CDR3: CASTATLKFHGYTF. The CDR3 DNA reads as TGTGCCAGTACCGCAACCCTCAAGTTTCATGGCTACACCTTC.

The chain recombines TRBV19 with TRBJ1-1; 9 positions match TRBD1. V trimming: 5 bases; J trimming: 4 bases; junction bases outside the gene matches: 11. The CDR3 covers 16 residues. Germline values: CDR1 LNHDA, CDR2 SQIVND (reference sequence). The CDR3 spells CASSRSPGQGPTEAFF. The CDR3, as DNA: TGTGCCAGTAGTCGAAGTCCGGGACAGGGTCCCACTGAAGCTTTCTTT.

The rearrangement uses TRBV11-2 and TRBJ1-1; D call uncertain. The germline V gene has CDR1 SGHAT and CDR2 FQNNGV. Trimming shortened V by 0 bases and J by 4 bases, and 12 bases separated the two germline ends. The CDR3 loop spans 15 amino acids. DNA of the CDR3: TGTGCCAGCAGCTTAGAAGTGGGGATTGGCACTGAAGCTTTCTTT. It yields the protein CASSLEVGIGTEAFF. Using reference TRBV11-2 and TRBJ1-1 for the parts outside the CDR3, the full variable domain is EAGVAQSPRYKIIEKRQSVAFWCNPISGHATLYWYQQILGQGPKLLIQFQNNGVVDDSQLPKDRFSAERLKGVDSTLKIQPAKLEDSAVYLCASSLEVGIGTEAFFGQGTRLTVV.

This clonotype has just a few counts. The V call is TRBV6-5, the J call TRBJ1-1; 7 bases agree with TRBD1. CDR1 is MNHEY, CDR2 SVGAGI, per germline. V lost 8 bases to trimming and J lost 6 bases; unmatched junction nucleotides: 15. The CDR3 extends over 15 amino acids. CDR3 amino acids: CASHPIQGSRAEAFF. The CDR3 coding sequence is TGTGCCAGCCATCCAATACAGGGGTCGAGGGCTGAAGCTTTCTTT.

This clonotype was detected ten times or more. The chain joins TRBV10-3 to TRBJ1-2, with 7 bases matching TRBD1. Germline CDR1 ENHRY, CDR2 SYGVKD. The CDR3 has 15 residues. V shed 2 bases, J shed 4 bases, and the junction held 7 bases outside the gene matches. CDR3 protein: CAISERGDSLYGYTF. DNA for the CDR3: TGTGCCATCAGTGAGAGGGGGGACAGCCTCTATGGCTACACCTTC.

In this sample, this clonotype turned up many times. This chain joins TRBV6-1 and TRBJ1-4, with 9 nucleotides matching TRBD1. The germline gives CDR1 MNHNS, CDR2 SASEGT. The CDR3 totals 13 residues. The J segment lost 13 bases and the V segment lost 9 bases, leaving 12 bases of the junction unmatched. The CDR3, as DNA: TGTGCCAGTCGTGAGGGACAGGGAGTGCTACTGTTTTTT. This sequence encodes CASREGQGVLLFF.

CDR3 amino acids: CASSPPRTGDTGELFF. The CDR3 DNA is TGTGCCAGCAGCCCACCCCGGACAGGGGACACCGGGGAGCTGTTTTTT. The chain is built from TRBV7-9 and TRBJ2-2; 9 bases map to TRBD1. Germline V gene data show CDR1 as SEHNR and CDR2 as FQNEAQ (reference sequence). The V gene end was trimmed by 5 bases and the J gene end by 3 bases; junction bases not matched to a gene: 7. The CDR3 has 16 amino acids. The variable domain in full, with the rest retrieved from reference TRBV7-9 and TRBJ2-2, is DTGVSQNPRHKITKRGQNVTFRCDPISEHNRLYWYRQTLGQGPEFLTYFQNEAQLEKSRLLSDRFSAERPKGSFSTLEIQRTEQGDSAMYLCASSPPRTGDTGELFFGEGSRLTVL.

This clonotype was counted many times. The CDR3 protein is CSASGRDYQETQYF. As DNA, the CDR3 is TGCAGTGCTAGCGGCCGGGACTACCAAGAGACCCAGTACTTC. The genes are TRBV20-1 and TRBJ2-5; tentative D call: TRBD2 (6 bases). This CDR3 comprises 14 residues. Looked up from germline, CDR1 is DFQATT and CDR2 is SNEGSKA (reference sequence). Trimming shortened V by 3 bases and J by 0 bases, and 11 bases separated the two germline ends.

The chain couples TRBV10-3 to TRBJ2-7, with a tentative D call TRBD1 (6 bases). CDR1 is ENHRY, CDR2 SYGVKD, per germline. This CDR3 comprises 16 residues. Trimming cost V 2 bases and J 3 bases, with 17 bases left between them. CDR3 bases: TGTGCCATCAGTGAGAAAGTGGACAGCATCGGCTACGAGCAGTACTTC. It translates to CAISEKVDSIGYEQYF.

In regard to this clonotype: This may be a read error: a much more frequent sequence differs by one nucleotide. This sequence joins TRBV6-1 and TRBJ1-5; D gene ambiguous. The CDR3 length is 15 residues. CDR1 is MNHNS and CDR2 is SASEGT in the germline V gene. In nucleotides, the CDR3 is TGTGCCGGCAGTAAGGATGTTTATAGCAATCAGCCCCAGCATTTT. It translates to CAGSKDVYSNQPQHF.

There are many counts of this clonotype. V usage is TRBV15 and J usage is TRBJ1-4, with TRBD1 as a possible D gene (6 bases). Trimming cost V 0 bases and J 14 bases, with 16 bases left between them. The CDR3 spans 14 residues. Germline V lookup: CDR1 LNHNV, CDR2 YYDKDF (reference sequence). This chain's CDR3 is CATSRDPGGGGLFF. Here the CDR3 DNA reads TGTGCCACCAGCAGAGACCCGGGGGGGGGCGGTCTGTTTTTT.

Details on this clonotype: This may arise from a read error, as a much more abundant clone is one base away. The CDR3 loop reads CAGSRPGTGNYGYTF. CDR3 DNA sequence: TGTGCCGGCAGTCGTCCCGGGACAGGGAACTATGGCTACACCTTC. The chain has TRBV2 and TRBJ1-2; 9 bases align to TRBD1. CDR1 and CDR2 (germline): SNHLY, FYNNEI. The CDR3 length is 15 residues.